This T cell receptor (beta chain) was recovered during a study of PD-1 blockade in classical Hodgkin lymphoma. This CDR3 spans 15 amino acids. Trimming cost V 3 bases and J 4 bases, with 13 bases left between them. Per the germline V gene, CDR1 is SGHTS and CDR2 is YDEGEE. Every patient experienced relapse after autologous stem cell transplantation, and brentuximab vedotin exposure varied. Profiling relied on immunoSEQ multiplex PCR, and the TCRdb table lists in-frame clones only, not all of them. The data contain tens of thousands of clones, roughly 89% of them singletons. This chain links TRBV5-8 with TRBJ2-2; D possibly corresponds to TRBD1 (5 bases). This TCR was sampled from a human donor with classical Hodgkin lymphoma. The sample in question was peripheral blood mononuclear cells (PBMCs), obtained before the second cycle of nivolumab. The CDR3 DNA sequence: TGTGCCAGCAGCTCAGACAGACCAACCACCGGGGAGCTGTTTTTT. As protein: CASSSDRPTTGELFF.